This TCR beta chain was recorded in a study of T cell repertoires in cytomegalovirus infection. The wider study: Public TCR beta signatures marked donors with CMV infection and the matching HLA. General study results and limits: The cumulative frequency of public TCR beta families identified carriers of CMV plus the relevant HLA.

This clonotype was seen at least ten times. Its antigen is unidentified. Each CDR3 protein gets one entry after TCRdb re-called the reads with MiXCR. The table includes about 830,000 distinct CDR3 sequences, 30% to 35% detected once. Germline V gene data show CDR1 as SGHNT and CDR2 as YENEEA. J was trimmed by 0 bases and V by 0 bases; bases with no gene match: 2. This CDR3 is 16 amino acids long. V usage is TRBV11-3 and J usage is TRBJ2-1, with 7 bases lining up with TRBD2. The origin of this receptor is a human donor in good health (CMV status not recorded). Some clones in this sample may be carry-over from other donors' samples. Sequenced material: cultured CD8+ T cells from PBMCs, taken from culture after CMV antigen stimulation. The CDR3 coding sequence is TGTGCCAGCAGCTTAGAGGGCGGGAGCTCCTACAATGAGCAGTTCTTC. This codes for CASSLEGGSSYNEQFF.